This record concerns one T cell receptor (beta chain) sequence. Recruitment covered about 25 US areas and drew participants whose ages spanned roughly 18 to 100 years. CDR1 is MDHEN and CDR2 is SYDVKM in the germline V gene. The length of the CDR3 is 15 residues. The ends were cut back, 3 bases at V and 1 base at J, with 12 bases in the middle. The data are from a study of blood T cell repertoires in COVID-19. Study as a whole: The United States, Italy and Spain were the sources of the acute and convalescent COVID-19 samples.

The protocol was immunoSEQ multiplex PCR, while the TCRdb copy is restricted to in-frame clones and leaves out a portion. The table includes hundreds of thousands of clones, 85% detected once. This TCR was sampled from a man in his forties who had recovered from COVID-19. The specimen was PBMCs or T cells enriched from blood (not recorded which). The chain uses TRBV28 and TRBJ1-1, with D tentatively TRBD1 (6 bases). CDR3 nucleotides: TGTGCCAGCAGTTTGACAGGTGTCGGGAACACTGAAGCTTTCTTT. Encoded protein: CASSLTGVGNTEAFF.